This T cell receptor (beta chain) was obtained from a study of cytomegalovirus exposure and HLA in healthy donors. Study-level information: The use of the same platform for the roughly 120 validation repertoires and the 650 to 850 first-cohort repertoires was reported by a later analysis. Findings of the study overall: Using the classifier, cytomegalovirus status was reportedly diagnosed with high specificity and sensitivity. According to a later analysis, TCR clusters from the first cohort tended to co-occur in the 120 or so validation repertoires. In vitro, a few CMV-associated chains proved specific for CMV antigens.

V was cut by 7 bases and J by 1 base, with 11 bases left in between. The CDR3 totals 13 residues. Germline V lookup: CDR1 SGHRS, CDR2 YFSETQ. About this clone: Its target is not known.

Sequencing was performed with immunoSEQ multiplex PCR; in TCRdb, only in-frame clones are kept and a portion is missing. The repertoire holds roughly 200,000 clones, with roughly 86% as singletons. The sequence came from a man aged 30 to 39 in good health and CMV-seropositive. Sequenced material: PBMCs. The chain is built from TRBV5-1 and TRBJ1-1, with TRBD1 as a possible D gene (5 bases). For the CDR3, the DNA is TGCGCCAGCGCCCCTGGGGGGAACACTGAAGCTTTCTTT. It specifies CASAPGGNTEAFF.